These 10 T cell receptor beta chains came from one sample sequenced in a study of post-analysis software for immune sequencing data. Their antigens are not known. Study-level points and caveats: A few TRBV segments were significantly more frequent in patients than in controls. TRBV5-6, TRBV5-1 and TRBV20-1 were among these segments.

The authors incorporated unique molecular identifiers into the TCR beta cDNA libraries. TCRdb called the PCR reads again in MiXCR, with one record for every CDR3 protein. The sample lists 170,000 or so distinct CDR3 sequences, approximately 30% occurring once. The material sequenced was blood. The receptor source for this set is a girl under 18 with multiple sclerosis.

This clonotype has ten or more counts. This rearrangement joins TRBV7-8 to TRBJ2-1; no clear D gene. Trimming cost V 5 bases and J 7 bases, with 9 bases left between them. This CDR3 has 12 amino acids. Germline values: CDR1 SGHVS, CDR2 FQNEAQ. CDR3 nucleotides: TGTGCCAGCAGCCTCTACCAGAATGAGCAGTTCTTC. It yields the protein CASSLYQNEQFF. Combining the CDR3 with reference TRBV7-8 and TRBJ2-1 gives the whole variable domain GAGVSQSPRYKVAKRGQDVALRCDPISGHVSLFWYQQALGQGPEFLTYFQNEAQLDKSGLPSDRFFAERPEGSVSTLKIQRTQQEDSAVYLCASSLYQNEQFFGPGTRLTVL.

This clonotype was found many times. The rearrangement links TRBV12-3 or TRBV12-4 to TRBJ2-1, with 8 nucleotides matching TRBD2. The CDR3 contains 15 residues. J was trimmed by 0 bases and V by 6 bases; bases with no gene match: 4. The CDR3 here is CASRASGGSYNEQFF. CDR3 nucleotide sequence: TGTGCCAGCAGGGCCAGCGGGGGCTCCTACAATGAGCAGTTCTTC.

In this sample, this clonotype turned up many times. The CDR3 loop reads CASKKQETQYF. Here the CDR3 DNA reads TGTGCCAGCAAGAAACAAGAGACCCAGTACTTC. V and J are TRBV25-1 and TRBJ2-5; D is uncertain. Germline-derived CDR1 and CDR2 are MGHDK and SYGVNS. V lost 7 bases, J lost 2 bases, and 5 bases lay in between. CDR3 length: 11 amino acids.

This clonotype was recorded at least ten times. A junction boundary mismatches the germline segment, possibly from a read error. The CDR3 DNA sequence: TGCAGCATTGAGGCAGGGTTTATGACAGATACGCAGTATTTT. Translation gives CSIEAGFMTDTQYF. This chain joins TRBV29-1 and TRBJ2-3; a possible D gene is TRBD1 (5 bases). Germline CDR1 SQVTM, CDR2 ANQGSEA. This CDR3 spans 14 amino acids.

The gene calls are TRBV5-1 and TRBJ1-1, with D possibly matching TRBD1 (5 bases). CDR1 and CDR2 (germline): SGHRS, YFSETQ. With 0 bases removed from V and 1 base from J, the gap between germline ends came to 10 bases. The CDR3 loop spans 15 amino acids. CDR3 in DNA: TGCGCCAGCAGCTTGGCCCGGGGGGAGAACACTGAAGCTTTCTTT. This gives the protein CASSLARGENTEAFF.

In this sample, this clonotype turned up many times. The chain uses TRBV27 and TRBJ2-7; D possibly matches TRBD1 or TRBD2 (5 bases each). This CDR3 has 14 residues. The ends were cut back, 5 bases at V and 2 bases at J, with 13 bases in the middle. CDR1 is MNHEY, CDR2 SMNVEV, per germline (reference sequence). The CDR3 reads CASSIRDGTYEQYF. The CDR3 nucleotides are TGTGCCAGCAGTATCCGGGACGGTACCTACGAGCAGTACTTC.

V and J are TRBV7-9 and TRBJ2-1, with TRBD1 as a possible D gene (5 bases). The CDR3 is made up of 16 amino acids. CDR1 and CDR2 (germline): SEHNR, FQNEAQ (reference sequence). The V gene lost 2 bases and the J gene lost 4 bases, with 15 bases spanning the gap. CDR3 residues: CASSLLGQGLYNEQFF. The CDR3 region has the DNA TGTGCCAGCAGCTTATTGGGTCAGGGTCTATACAATGAGCAGTTCTTC.

This clonotype has just a few counts. This rearrangement joins TRBV20-1 to TRBJ2-1; 7 nucleotides align to TRBD2. Trimming removed 2 bases from V and 5 bases from J; junction bases left unmatched: 18. CDR1 DFQATT and CDR2 SNEGSKA come from the germline V gene (reference sequence). This CDR3 is built from 18 residues. CDR3 loop: CSARHTSASERGDNEQFF. The CDR3 coding sequence is TGCAGTGCTAGACATACGTCCGCATCCGAGCGGGGAGACAATGAGCAGTTCTTC.

Ten or more counts support this clonotype. The chain carries TRBV12-3 or TRBV12-4 and TRBJ2-7; weak D call: TRBD2 (6 bases). The CDR3 is 18 amino acids. V lost 6 bases and J lost 2, with 26 bases in between. CDR3 DNA sequence: TGTGCCAGCAGCGATCCCCCACCGAATCGGGACTGGACCTACGAGCAGTACTTC. It translates to CASSDPPPNRDWTYEQYF.

This clonotype was seen many times. The chain links TRBV10-3 to TRBJ2-7; D may correspond to TRBD1 or TRBD2 (6 bases each). This CDR3 is built from 15 residues. V lost 1 base to trimming and J lost 3 bases, with 13 bases between them. Germline lookup yields CDR1 ENHRY and CDR2 SYGVKD. CDR3 coding DNA: TGTGCCATCAGTGAGTTAGGGGGGCCCGACTACGAGCAGTACTTC. It codes for CAISELGGPDYEQYF.